The present TCR beta chain was sequenced within a study of response to subunit inactivated influenza vaccine. TCRdb called the RT-PCR reads again in MiXCR, with one record for every CDR3 protein. The table lists 800,000 or so distinct CDR3 sequences, around 20% of them singletons. Notes on the study in general: With each seasonal influenza vaccination, the authors suggested, few new T cells are recruited.

The germline gives CDR1 SEHNR, CDR2 FQNEAQ (reference sequence). Trimming cost V 0 bases and J 5 bases, with 14 bases left between them. The CDR3 contains 15 residues. This clonotype showed up just a few times. The target antigen is unknown. The input for sequencing was PBMCs from blood, taken approximately 5 days after vaccination. The TCR originated in a man between 45 and 60 years old who received an inactivated influenza vaccine. The chain is built from TRBV7-9 and TRBJ2-7, with D perhaps matching TRBD1 or TRBD2 (6 bases each). The CDR3 sequence: CASSLAQGGLNEQYF. CDR3 DNA: TGTGCCAGCAGCTTAGCGCAAGGGGGGCTAAACGAGCAGTACTTC.